This paragraph reports one TCR beta chain. Its specificity is unknown. CDR1 GTSNPN and CDR2 SVGIG come from the germline V gene (reference sequence). The CDR3 totals 14 residues. The assay was immunoSEQ multiplex PCR, and TCRdb's table has in-frame clones only and misses some. The data contain 150,000 or so clones, 70% to 90% of them seen just once; the ten biggest clones take up about 22%. This sample was taken from a study of cytomegalovirus exposure and HLA in healthy donors. Study findings and constraints: The CMV antigen specificity of a few CMV-associated chains was confirmed through in vitro analysis. Reported results showed that the classifier diagnosed cytomegalovirus status with high specificity and sensitivity.

This rearrangement joins TRBV30 to TRBJ2-7; D uncertain. Material: PBMCs. The TCR sequence derives from a man between 18 and 35 years old in good health and CMV-seropositive. The CDR3 sequence: CPLSASPRHCEQYF. The CDR3 DNA reads as TGTCCTCTATCGGCCTCCCCCCGACACTGCGAGCAGTACTTC.